The T cell receptor (beta chain) described here comes from a study of T-cell reconstitution after alpha-beta-depleted transplantation in children. Only a few counts were recorded for this clonotype. TCRbeta library construction was performed incorporating unique molecular identifiers. Via MiXCR, TCRdb re-called the PCR reads, giving one row per CDR3 protein. The sample has some 590,000 distinct CDR3 sequences, more than 9% seen once. CDR3 length: 15 amino acids. Germline-derived CDR1 and CDR2 are SGHTA and FQGNSA. V was pared by 5 bases and J by 3 bases, with 17 bases between. The sequences come from PBMCs from the stem cell graft donor, collected from the stem cell graft. The TCR comes from a human donor who donated a stem cell graft to a child with acute myeloid leukemia. The J gene is TRBJ2-7, the V gene TRBV7-2; no clear D gene. The CDR3 nucleotides read TGTGCCAGCAGCGAACCGGGCGCCAGGCACTACGAGCAGTACTTC. Protein sequence: CASSEPGARHYEQYF.